Only a few counts were recorded for the clone carrying this T cell receptor beta chain. Its cognate antigen is unknown. This sample was taken from a study of CD8 T cells in ankylosing spondylitis. General study findings and limits: In synovial fluid and blood from reactive arthritis, some motif variants were previously reported. Roughly eight highly homologous variants formed a TCR beta motif that appeared characteristic of ankylosing spondylitis blood.

The ends were cut back, 7 bases at V and 0 bases at J, with 10 bases in the middle. Germline lookup yields CDR1 KGHSH and CDR2 LQKENI. The CDR3 covers 14 residues. One entry per CDR3 protein results from TCRdb running MiXCR on the 5' RACE reads. This sample carries approximately 300,000 distinct CDR3 sequences, 6.5% to 10% of them seen once, and the ten largest clones take more than 14%. The source material was blood, either unsorted or a sorted T cell fraction (not recorded which). The clonotype originates from a male donor with ankylosing spondylitis. The chain couples TRBV18 to TRBJ2-1; weak D call: TRBD1 (6 bases). The CDR3: CASYQGSSYNEQFF. The DNA of the CDR3 is TGTGCCAGCTATCAGGGGAGCTCCTACAATGAGCAGTTCTTC. The complete variable domain, with remaining parts taken from reference TRBV18 and TRBJ2-1, reads NAGVMQNPRHLVRRRGQEARLRCSPMKGHSHVYWYRQLPEEGLKFMVYLQKENIIDESGMPKERFSAEFPKEGPSILRIQQVVRGDSAAYFCASYQGSSYNEQFFGPGTRLTVL.